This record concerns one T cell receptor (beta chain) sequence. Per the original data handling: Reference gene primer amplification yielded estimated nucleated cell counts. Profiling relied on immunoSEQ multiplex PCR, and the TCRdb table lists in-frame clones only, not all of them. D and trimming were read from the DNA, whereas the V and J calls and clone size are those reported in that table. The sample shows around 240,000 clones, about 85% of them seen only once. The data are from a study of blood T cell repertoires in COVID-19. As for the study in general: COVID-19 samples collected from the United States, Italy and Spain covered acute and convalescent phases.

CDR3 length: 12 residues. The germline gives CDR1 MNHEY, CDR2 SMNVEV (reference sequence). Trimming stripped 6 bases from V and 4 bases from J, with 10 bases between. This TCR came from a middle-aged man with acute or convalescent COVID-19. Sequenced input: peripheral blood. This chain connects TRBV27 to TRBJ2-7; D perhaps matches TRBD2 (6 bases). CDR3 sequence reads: CASRGGIYEQYF. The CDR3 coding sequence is TGTGCCAGCAGGGGGGGAATTTACGAGCAGTACTTC.